These T cell receptor beta chains were read from a single sample in a study of Ad26.COV2.S vaccination and SARS-CoV-2 variants. TCRdb's table, derived via immunoSEQ multiplex PCR, lists solely in-frame clones and lacks some. The data contain hundreds of thousands of clones, roughly 87% of them singletons. Source: peripheral blood, taken in a trial of Ad26.COV2.S vaccine versus placebo. Receptors originate from a person between 18 and 60 years old who received the Ad26.COV2.S COVID-19 vaccine or a placebo. The CDR3 runs from the conserved cysteine through the conserved F or W. D genes are given only for firm matches. Expanded clones get a size class; other rows say once, few or many, or leave the size out.

abundance	j_gene	d_gene	v_gene	CDR3aa	CDR3nt
.	TRBJ2-7	.	TRBV6-2/TRBV6-3	CASSSGGFYEQYF	TGTGCCAGCAGTTCCGGAGGATTCTACGAGCAGTACTTC
.	TRBJ2-2	TRBD1	TRBV24-1	CATSDIGQDNTGELFF	TGTGCCACCAGTGATATAGGACAGGATAACACCGGGGAGCTGTTTTTT
once	TRBJ2-1	.	TRBV12-2	CASRTRQGAQELTDVEQFF	TGTGCAAGTCGCACCCGACAGGGGGCGCAGGAATTGACGGATGTTGAGCAGTTCTTC
.	TRBJ1-1	TRBD1	TRBV7-3	CASSPLEGANTEAFF	TGTGCCAGCAGCCCGCTTGAGGGGGCGAACACTGAAGCTTTCTTT
.	TRBJ2-7	.	TRBV18	CASSPRPHEQYF	TGTGCCAGCTCACCACGACCCCACGAGCAGTACTTC
.	TRBJ1-4	TRBD1	TRBV19	CASSEQGVLEKLFF	TGTGCCAGTAGTGAACAGGGGGTCCTAGAAAAACTGTTTTTT
many	TRBJ1-2	.	TRBV29-1	CSVEGRFSNYGYTF	TGCAGCGTTGAGGGTCGGTTTTCTAACTATGGCTACACCTTC
.	TRBJ2-1	TRBD2	TRBV14	CASSQDREASGVKQFF	TGTGCCAGCAGCCAAGATCGGGAAGCTAGCGGGGTCAAGCAGTTCTTC
.	TRBJ2-1	TRBD2	TRBV6-4	CASSQTSGGYNEQFF	TGTGCCAGCAGTCAAACTAGCGGGGGCTACAATGAGCAGTTCTTC
.	TRBJ1-2	.	TRBV6-5	CASSYSRSLYGYTF	TGTGCCAGCAGTTACTCCCGGTCTCTCTATGGCTACACCTTC
.	TRBJ2-1	TRBD2	TRBV18	CASSPSLAGGISYNEQFF	TGTGCCAGCTCACCATCTCTAGCGGGGGGGATCTCCTACAATGAGCAGTTCTTC
.	TRBJ2-7	.	TRBV15	CATSRALGAEQYF	TGTGCCACCAGCAGAGCCCTGGGAGCGGAGCAGTACTTC
.	TRBJ1-1	.	TRBV6-5	CASSIYTEAFF	TGTGCCAGCAGTATTTACACTGAAGCTTTCTTT
once	TRBJ2-7	.	TRBV6-5	CASTRPRSSYEQYF	TGTGCCAGCACGAGGCCTAGGAGCTCCTACGAGCAGTACTTC
once	TRBJ2-7	.	TRBV9	CASSFRPRGAMDEQYF	TGTGCCAGCAGCTTCCGCCCGAGGGGTGCTATGGACGAGCAGTACTTC
.	TRBJ2-7	.	TRBV11-2	CASSRSYEQYF	TGTGCCAGCAGTCGCTCCTACGAGCAGTACTTC
.	TRBJ1-5	.	TRBV12-5	CASGLLQGSQPQHF	TGTGCTAGTGGTTTGCTTCAGGGTAGTCAGCCCCAGCATTTT
once	TRBJ2-7	.	TRBV15	CATSRDWADDTYEQYF	TGTGCCACCAGCAGAGATTGGGCAGACGACACCTACGAGCAGTACTTC
.	TRBJ2-5	.	TRBV5-5	CASSSYERVAQYF	TGTGCCAGCAGCTCCTACGAGCGAGTGGCCCAGTACTTC
.	TRBJ2-3	.	TRBV7-3	CASSLLAGPRDTQYF	TGTGCCAGCAGCTTACTGGCAGGGCCACGAGATACGCAGTATTTT
.	TRBJ1-1	TRBD1	TRBV6-5	CASTRTGNTEAFF	TGTGCCAGCACCCGGACAGGGAACACTGAAGCTTTCTTT
few	TRBJ2-2	.	TRBV5-5	CASSLRRDGELFF	TGTGCCAGCAGCTTGAGAAGGGACGGGGAGCTGTTTTTT
.	TRBJ1-3	.	TRBV7-9	CASSFPGEGGNTIYF	TGTGCCAGCAGCTTCCCCGGGGAAGGTGGAAACACCATATATTTT
.	TRBJ2-7	.	TRBV29-1	CSAEGIRGSYEQYF	TGCAGCGCCGAGGGGATAAGGGGATCCTACGAGCAGTACTTC
.	TRBJ2-3	TRBD2	TRBV6-5	CASSLAGGTDTQYF	TGTGCCAGCAGTCTAGCGGGGGGGACAGATACGCAGTATTTT
once	TRBJ2-5	.	TRBV3-1/TRBV3-2	CASSHRSETQYF	TGTGCCAGCAGTCATAGATCGGAGACCCAGTACTTC
.	TRBJ2-3	.	TRBV11-2	CASSSPANTQYF	TGTGCCAGCAGCTCCCCTGCTAATACGCAGTATTTT
.	TRBJ1-3	.	TRBV11-2	CASSLVLAQSSGNTIYF	TGTGCCAGCAGCTTAGTTTTAGCTCAAAGCTCTGGAAACACCATATATTTT
.	TRBJ1-2	TRBD1	TRBV29-1	CSVGGQGTNYGYTF	TGCAGCGTTGGGGGACAGGGTACAAACTATGGCTACACCTTC
.	TRBJ2-1	TRBD2	TRBV4-1	CASSQDSGGAYEQFF	TGCGCCAGCAGCCAGGATAGCGGGGGGGCCTATGAGCAGTTCTTC
.	TRBJ2-3	.	TRBV11-3	CASSQEGQDTQYF	TGTGCCAGCAGCCAAGAAGGGCAAGATACGCAGTATTTT
.	TRBJ1-1	.	TRBV21-1	CASSKRRRGQGAENTEAFF	TGTGCCAGCAGCAAAAGGAGGCGGGGACAGGGGGCAGAGAACACTGAAGCTTTCTTT
.	TRBJ2-3	.	TRBV19	CASSRPLGGPSTDTQYF	TGTGCCAGTAGTAGGCCCCTAGGCGGACCTAGCACAGATACGCAGTATTTT
.	TRBJ1-1	.	TRBV2	CASSMGENTEAFF	TGTGCCAGCAGTATGGGGGAGAACACTGAAGCTTTCTTT
.	TRBJ2-3	.	TRBV19	CASSIGVQRSDTQYF	TGTGCCAGTAGTATTGGGGTGCAGCGCTCAGATACGCAGTATTTT
.	TRBJ1-1	.	TRBV19	CASSPRGGPEAFF	TGTGCCAGTAGTCCTAGAGGGGGGCCTGAAGCTTTCTTT
.	TRBJ1-5	.	TRBV30	CAWSVQEQQPQHF	TGTGCCTGGAGTGTACAGGAACAGCAGCCCCAGCATTTT
.	TRBJ1-1	.	TRBV6-1	CASSDPGEEAFF	TGTGCCAGCAGTGACCCAGGGGAGGAAGCTTTCTTT